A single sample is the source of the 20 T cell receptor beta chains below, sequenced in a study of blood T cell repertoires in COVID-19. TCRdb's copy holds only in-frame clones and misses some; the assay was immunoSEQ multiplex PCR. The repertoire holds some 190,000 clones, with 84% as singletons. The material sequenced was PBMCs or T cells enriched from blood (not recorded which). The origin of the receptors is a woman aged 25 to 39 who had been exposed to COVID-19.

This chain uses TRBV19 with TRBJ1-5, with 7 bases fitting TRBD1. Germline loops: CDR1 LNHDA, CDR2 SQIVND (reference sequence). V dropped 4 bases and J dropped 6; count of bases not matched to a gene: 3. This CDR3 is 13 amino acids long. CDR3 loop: CASSRDRSQPQHF. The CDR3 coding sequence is TGTGCCAGTAGTAGGGACAGAAGTCAGCCCCAGCATTTT.

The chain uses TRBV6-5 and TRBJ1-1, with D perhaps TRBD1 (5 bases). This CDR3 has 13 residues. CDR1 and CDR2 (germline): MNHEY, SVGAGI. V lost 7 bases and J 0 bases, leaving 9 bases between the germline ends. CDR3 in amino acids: CASTPGVNTEAFF. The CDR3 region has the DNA TGTGCCAGCACCCCGGGGGTGAACACTGAAGCTTTCTTT.

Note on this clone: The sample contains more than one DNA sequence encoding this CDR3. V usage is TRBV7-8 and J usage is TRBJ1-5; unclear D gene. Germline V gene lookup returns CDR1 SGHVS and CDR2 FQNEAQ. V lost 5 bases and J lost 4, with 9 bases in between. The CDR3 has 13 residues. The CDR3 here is CASSPISNQPQHF. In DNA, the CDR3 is TGTGCCAGCAGCCCGATTAGTAATCAGCCCCAGCATTTT. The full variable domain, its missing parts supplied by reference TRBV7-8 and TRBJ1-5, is GAGVSQSPRYKVAKRGQDVALRCDPISGHVSLFWYQQALGQGPEFLTYFQNEAQLDKSGLPSDRFFAERPEGSVSTLKIQRTQQEDSAVYLCASSPISNQPQHFGDGTRLSIL.

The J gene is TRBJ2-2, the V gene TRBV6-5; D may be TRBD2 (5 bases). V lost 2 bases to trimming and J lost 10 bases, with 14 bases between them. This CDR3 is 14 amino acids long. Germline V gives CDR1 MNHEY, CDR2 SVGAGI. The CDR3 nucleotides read TGTGCCAGCAGTTACACTGGGGAGACGGAGGAGCTGTTTTTT. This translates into CASSYTGETEELFF.

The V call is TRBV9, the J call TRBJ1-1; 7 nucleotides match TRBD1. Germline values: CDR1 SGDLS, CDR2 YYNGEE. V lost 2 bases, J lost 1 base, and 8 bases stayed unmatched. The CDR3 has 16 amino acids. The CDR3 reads CASSVNPGQKNTEAFF. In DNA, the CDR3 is TGTGCCAGCAGCGTCAACCCGGGACAGAAGAACACTGAAGCTTTCTTT.

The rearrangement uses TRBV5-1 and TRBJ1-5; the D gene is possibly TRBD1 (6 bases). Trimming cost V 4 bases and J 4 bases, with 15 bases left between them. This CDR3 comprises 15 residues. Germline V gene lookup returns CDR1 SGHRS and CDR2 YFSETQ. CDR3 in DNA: TGCGCCAGCAGCCCGACGGACAGCCCGAATCAGCCCCAGCATTTT. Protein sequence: CASSPTDSPNQPQHF.

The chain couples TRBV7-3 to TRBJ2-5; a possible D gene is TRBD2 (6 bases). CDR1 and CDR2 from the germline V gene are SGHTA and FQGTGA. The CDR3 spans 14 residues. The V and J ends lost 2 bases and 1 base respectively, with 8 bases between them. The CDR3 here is CASSLGGTQETQYF. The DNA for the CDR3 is TGTGCCAGCAGCTTAGGAGGGACCCAAGAGACCCAGTACTTC.

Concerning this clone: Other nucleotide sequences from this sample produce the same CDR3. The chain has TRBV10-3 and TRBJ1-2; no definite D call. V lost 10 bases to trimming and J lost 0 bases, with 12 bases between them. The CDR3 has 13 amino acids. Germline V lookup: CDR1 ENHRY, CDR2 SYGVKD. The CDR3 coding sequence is TGTGCCACGGCCTCCGAGGCTAACTATGGCTACACCTTC. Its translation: CATASEANYGYTF.

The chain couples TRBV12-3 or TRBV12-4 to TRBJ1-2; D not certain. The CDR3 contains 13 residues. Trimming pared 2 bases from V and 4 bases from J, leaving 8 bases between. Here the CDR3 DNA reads TGTGCCAGCAGTTTACAGGACTCCTATGGCTACACCTTC. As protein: CASSLQDSYGYTF.

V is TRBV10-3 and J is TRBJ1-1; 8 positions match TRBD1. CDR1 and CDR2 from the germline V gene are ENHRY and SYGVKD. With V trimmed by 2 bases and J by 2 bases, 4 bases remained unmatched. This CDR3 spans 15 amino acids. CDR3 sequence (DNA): TGTGCCATCAGTGAGAGGACAGGGCCTAACACTGAAGCTTTCTTT. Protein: CAISERTGPNTEAFF.

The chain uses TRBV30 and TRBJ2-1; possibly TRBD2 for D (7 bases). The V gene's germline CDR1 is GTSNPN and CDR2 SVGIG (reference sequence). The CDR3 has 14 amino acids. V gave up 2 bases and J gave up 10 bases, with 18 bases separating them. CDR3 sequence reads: CAWSLGGASREQFF. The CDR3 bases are TGTGCCTGGAGTTTGGGGGGGGCCTCTCGGGAGCAGTTCTTC.

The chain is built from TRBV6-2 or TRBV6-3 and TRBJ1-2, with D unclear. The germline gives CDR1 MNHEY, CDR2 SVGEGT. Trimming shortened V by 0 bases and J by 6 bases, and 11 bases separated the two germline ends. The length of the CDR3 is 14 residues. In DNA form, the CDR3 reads TGTGCCAGCAGTTACTCGACAATCGTTGATGGCTACACCTTC. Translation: CASSYSTIVDGYTF.

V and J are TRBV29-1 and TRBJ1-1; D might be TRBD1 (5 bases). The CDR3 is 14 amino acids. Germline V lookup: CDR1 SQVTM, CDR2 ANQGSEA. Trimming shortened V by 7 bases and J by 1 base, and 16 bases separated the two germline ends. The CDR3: CSATPGRGNTEAFF. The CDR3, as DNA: TGCAGCGCCACCCCAGGGCGGGGGAACACTGAAGCTTTCTTT.

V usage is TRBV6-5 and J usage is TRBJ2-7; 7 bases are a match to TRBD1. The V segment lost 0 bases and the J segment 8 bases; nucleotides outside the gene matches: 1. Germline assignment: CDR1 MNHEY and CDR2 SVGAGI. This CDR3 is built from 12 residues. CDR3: CASSYSGGQQYF. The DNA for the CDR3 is TGTGCCAGCAGTTACTCAGGGGGCCAGCAGTACTTC.

CDR3 DNA sequence: TGTGCCAGCAGTGATTTAGGGCAGGGGGCAACCTACAATGAGCAGTTCTTC. Translating gives CASSDLGQGATYNEQFF. The chain recombines TRBV25-1 with TRBJ2-1, with 8 bases fitting TRBD1. The CDR3 extends over 17 amino acids. In germline, CDR1 is MGHDK, CDR2 SYGVNS. The V and J ends lost 3 bases and 2 bases, in that order; junction bases with no gene match: 9.

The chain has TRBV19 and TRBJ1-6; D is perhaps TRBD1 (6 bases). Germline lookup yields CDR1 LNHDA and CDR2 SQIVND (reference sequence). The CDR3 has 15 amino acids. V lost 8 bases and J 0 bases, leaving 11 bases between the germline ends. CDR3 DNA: TGTGCCAGTGGACAGACCAGCTCCTATAATTCACCCCTCCACTTT. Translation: CASGQTSSYNSPLHF. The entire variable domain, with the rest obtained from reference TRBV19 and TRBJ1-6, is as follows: DGGITQSPKYLFRKEGQNVTLSCEQNLNHDAMYWYRQDPGQGLRLIYYSQIVNDFQKGDIAEGYSVSREKKESFPLTVTSAQKNPTAFYLCASGQTSSYNSPLHFGNGTRLTVT.

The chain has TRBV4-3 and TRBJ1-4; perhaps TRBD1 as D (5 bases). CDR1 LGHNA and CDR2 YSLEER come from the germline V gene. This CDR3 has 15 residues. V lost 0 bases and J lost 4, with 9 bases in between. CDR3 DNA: TGCGCCAGCAGCCAAGATCTGGGGCGTAATGAAAAACTGTTTTTT. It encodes CASSQDLGRNEKLFF.

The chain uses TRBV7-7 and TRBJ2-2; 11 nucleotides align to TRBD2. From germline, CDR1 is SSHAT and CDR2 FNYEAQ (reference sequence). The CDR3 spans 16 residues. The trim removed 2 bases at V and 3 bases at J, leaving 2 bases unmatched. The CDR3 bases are TGTGCCAGCAGCTTACTAGCGGGGGGCGACACCGGGGAGCTGTTTTTT. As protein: CASSLLAGGDTGELFF.

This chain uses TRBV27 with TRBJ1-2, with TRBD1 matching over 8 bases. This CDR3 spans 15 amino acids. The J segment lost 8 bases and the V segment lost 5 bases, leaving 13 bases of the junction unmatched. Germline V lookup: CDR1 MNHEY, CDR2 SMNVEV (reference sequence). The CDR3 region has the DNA TGTGCCAGCAGTAATGGACAGGGTCGCGTTTGGGGCTACACCTTC. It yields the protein CASSNGQGRVWGYTF.

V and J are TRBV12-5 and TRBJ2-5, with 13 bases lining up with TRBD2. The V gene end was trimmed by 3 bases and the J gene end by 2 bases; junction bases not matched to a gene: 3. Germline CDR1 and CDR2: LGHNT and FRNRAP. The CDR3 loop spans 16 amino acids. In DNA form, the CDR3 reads TGTGCTAGTGGTTTTAGACTAGCGGGGGGTCAAGAGACCCAGTACTTC. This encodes CASGFRLAGGQETQYF.